The clone carrying this T cell receptor beta chain occurred once. This sample is part of a study of blood T cell repertoires in COVID-19. Clones were read by immunoSEQ multiplex PCR, and TCRdb kept only the in-frame ones, dropping some. The sample records roughly 220,000 clones, 86% being singletons. V lost 1 base, J lost 7 bases, and 10 bases lay in between. Germline loops: CDR1 PRHDT, CDR2 FYEKMQ (reference sequence). This CDR3 is 13 amino acids long. This clonotype was sampled from a man younger than 45 who had recovered from COVID-19. Sequencing was carried out using peripheral blood. The V and J genes are TRBV13 and TRBJ1-1; D might be TRBD1 (5 bases). CDR3 coding DNA: TGTGCCAGCAGCTTAGTTCGGGGGGTTGAAGCTTTCTTT. Protein product: CASSLVRGVEAFF.